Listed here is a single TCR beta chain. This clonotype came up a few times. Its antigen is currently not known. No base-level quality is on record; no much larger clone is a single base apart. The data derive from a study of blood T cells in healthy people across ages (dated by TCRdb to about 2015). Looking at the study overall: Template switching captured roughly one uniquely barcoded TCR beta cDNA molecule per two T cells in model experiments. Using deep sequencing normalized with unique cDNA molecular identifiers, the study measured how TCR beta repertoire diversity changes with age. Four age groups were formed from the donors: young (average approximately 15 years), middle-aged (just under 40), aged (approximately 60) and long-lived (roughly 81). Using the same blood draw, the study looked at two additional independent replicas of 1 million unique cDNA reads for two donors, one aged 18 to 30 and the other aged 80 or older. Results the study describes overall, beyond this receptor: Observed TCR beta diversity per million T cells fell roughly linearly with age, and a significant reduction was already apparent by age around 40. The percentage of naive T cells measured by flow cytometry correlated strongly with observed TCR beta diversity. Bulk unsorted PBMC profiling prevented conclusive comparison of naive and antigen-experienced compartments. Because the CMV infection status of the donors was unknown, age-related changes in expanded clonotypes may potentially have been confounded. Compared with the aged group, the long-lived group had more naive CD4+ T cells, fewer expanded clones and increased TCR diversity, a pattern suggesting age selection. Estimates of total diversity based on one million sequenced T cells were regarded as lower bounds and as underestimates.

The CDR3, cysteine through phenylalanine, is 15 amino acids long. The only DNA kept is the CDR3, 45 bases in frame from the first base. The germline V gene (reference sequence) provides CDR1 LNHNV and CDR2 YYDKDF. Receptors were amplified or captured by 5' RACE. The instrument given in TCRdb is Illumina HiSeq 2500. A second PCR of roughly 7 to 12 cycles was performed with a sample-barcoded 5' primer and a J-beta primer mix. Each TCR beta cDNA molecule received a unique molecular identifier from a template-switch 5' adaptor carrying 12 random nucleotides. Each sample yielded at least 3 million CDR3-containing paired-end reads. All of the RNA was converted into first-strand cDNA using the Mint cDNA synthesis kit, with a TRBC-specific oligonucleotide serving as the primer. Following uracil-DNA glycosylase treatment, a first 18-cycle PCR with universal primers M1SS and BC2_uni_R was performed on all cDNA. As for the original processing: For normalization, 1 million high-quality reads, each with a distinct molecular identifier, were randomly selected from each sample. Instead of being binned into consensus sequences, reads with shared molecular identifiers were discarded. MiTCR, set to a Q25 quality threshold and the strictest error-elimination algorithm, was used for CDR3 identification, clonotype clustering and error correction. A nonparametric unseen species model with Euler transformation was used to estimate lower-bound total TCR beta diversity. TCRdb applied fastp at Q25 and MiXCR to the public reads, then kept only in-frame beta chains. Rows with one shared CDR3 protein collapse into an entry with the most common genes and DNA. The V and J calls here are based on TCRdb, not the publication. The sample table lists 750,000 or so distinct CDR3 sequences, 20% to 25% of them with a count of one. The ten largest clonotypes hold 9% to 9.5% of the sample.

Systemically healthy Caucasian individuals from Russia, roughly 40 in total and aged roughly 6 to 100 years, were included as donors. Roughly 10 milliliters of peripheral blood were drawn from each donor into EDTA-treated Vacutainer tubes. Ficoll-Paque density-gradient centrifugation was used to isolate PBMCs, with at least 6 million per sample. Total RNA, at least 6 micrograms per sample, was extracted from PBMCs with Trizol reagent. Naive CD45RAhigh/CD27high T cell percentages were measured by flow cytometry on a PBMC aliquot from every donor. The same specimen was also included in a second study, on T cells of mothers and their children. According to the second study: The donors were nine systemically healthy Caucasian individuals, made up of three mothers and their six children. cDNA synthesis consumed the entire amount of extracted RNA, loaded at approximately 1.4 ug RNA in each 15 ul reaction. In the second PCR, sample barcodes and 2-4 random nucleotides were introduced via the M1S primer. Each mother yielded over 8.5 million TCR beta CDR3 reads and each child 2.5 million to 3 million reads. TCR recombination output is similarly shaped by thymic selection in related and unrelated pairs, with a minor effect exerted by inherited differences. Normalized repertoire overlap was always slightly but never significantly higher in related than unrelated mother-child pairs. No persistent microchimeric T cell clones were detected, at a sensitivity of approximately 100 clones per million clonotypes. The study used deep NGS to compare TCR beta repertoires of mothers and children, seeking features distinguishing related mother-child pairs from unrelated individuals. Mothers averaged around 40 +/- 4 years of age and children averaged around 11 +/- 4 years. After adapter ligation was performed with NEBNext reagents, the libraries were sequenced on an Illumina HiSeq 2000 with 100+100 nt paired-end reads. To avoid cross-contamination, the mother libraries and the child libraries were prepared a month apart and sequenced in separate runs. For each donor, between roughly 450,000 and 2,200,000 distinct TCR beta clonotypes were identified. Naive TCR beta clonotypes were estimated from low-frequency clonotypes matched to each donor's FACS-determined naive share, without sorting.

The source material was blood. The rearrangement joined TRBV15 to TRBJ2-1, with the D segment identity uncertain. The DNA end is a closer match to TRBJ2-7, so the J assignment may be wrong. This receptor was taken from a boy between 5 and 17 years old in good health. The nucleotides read TGTGCCACCAGCAGAGAGGCAGGAAGGCGCTACGAGCAGTACTTC. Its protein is CATSREAGRRYEQYF.